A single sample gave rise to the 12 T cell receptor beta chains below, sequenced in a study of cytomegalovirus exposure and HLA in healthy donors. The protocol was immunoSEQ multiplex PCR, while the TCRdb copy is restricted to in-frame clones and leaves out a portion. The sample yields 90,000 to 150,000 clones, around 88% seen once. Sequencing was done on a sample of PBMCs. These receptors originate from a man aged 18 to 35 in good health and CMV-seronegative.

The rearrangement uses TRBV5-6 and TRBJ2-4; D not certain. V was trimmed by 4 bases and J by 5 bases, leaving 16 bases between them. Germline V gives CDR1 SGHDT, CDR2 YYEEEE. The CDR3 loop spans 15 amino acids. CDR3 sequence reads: CASSPGRMQENIQYF. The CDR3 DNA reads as TGTGCCAGCAGCCCCGGAAGGATGCAGGAAAACATTCAGTACTTC.

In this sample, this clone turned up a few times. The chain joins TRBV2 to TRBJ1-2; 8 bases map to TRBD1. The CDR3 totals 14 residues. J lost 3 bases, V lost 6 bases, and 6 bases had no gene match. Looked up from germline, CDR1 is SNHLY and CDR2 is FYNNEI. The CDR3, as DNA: TGTGCCAGCAGCGGTACAGGGGGGGACTATGGCTACACCTTC. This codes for CASSGTGGDYGYTF.

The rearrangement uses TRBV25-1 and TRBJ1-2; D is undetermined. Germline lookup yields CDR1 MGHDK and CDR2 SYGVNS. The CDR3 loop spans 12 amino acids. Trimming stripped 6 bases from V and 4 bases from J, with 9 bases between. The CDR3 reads CASRQIPYGYTF. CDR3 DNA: TGTGCCAGCAGACAGATCCCCTATGGCTACACCTTC.

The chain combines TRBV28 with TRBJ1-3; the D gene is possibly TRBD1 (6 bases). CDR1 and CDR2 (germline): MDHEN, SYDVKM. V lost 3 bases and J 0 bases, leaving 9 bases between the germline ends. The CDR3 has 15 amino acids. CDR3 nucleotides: TGTGCCAGCAGTTTTCACAGGGCCTCTGGAAACACCATATATTTT. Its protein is CASSFHRASGNTIYF.

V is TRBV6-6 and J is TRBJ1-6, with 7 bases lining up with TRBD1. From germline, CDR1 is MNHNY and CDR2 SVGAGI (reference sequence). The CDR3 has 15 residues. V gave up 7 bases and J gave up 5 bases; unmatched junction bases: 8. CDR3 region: CASTKGTANNSPLHF. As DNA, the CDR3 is TGTGCCAGCACCAAGGGGACAGCCAATAATTCACCCCTCCACTTT.

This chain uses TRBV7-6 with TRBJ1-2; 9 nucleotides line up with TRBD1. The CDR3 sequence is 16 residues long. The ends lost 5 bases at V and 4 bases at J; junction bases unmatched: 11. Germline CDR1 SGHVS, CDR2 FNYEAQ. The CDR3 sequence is CASSPQDRGFGYGYTF. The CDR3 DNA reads TGTGCCAGCAGCCCGCAGGACAGGGGTTTTGGCTATGGCTACACCTTC.

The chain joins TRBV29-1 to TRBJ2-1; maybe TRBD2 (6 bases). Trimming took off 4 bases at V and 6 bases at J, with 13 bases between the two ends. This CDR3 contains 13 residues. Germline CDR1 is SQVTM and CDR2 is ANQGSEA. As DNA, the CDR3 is TGCAGCGTTGCTGGGGGACTCCTCAATGAGCAGTTCTTC. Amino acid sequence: CSVAGGLLNEQFF.

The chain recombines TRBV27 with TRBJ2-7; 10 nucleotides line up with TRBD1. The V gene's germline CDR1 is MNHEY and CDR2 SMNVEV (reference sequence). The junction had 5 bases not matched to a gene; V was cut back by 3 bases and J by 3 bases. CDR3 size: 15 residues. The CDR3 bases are TGTGCCAGCAGTTTGGCCGGGACAGGGGTCTACGAGCAGTACTTC. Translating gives CASSLAGTGVYEQYF.

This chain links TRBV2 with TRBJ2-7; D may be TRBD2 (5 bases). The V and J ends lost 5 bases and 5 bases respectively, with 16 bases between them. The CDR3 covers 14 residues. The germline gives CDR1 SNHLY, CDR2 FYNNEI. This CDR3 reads CASSPVEGEDEQYF. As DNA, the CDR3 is TGTGCCAGCAGTCCCGTTGAGGGCGAGGACGAGCAGTACTTC. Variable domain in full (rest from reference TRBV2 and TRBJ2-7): EPEVTQTPSHQVTQMGQEVILRCVPISNHLYFYWYRQILGQKVEFLVSFYNNEISEKSEIFDDQFSVERPDGSNFTLKIRSTKLEDSAMYFCASSPVEGEDEQYFGPGTRLTVT.

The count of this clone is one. The DNA of the CDR3 is TGTGCCAGCAGCTTGACAGGGGGCGCGGATCGCACTGAAGCTTTCTTT. The encoded protein is CASSLTGGADRTEAFF. This chain uses TRBV5-5 with TRBJ1-1; 9 bases line up with TRBD1. This CDR3 has 16 residues. The ends lost 1 base at V and 4 bases at J; junction bases unmatched: 8. CDR1 SGHKS and CDR2 YYEKEE come from the germline V gene (reference sequence).

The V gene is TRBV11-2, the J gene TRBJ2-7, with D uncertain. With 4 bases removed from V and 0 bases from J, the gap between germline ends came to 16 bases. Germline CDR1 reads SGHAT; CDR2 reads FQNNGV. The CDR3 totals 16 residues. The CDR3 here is CASSSRWRRNSYEQYF. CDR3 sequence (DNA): TGTGCCAGCAGCTCGCGCTGGCGGAGAAACTCCTACGAGCAGTACTTC.

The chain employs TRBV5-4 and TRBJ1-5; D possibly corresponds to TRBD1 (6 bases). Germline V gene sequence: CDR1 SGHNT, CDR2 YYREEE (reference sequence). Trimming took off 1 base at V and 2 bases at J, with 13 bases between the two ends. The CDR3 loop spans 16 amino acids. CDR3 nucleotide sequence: TGTGCCAGCAGCTTGAATGGGGGCGTGGGCAATCAGCCCCAGCATTTT. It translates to CASSLNGGVGNQPQHF.